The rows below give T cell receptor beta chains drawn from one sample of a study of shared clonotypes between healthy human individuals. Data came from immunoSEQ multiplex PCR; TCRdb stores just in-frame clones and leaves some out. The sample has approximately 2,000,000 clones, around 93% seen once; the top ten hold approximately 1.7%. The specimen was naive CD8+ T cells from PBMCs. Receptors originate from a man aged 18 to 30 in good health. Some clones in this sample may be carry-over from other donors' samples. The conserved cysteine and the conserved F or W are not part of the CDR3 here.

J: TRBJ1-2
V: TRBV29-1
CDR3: SVGTLHGYT

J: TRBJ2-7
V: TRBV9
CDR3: ASSVAGTPEYEQY

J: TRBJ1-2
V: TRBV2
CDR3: ASTPGGYT

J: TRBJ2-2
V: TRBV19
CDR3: ASTDRGGTGELF

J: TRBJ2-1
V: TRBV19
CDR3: ASSIGTEVNEQF

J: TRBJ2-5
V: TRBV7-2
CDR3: ASSPDLGGRAPAQETQY

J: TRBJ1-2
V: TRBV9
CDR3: ASSGAGGAWNGYT

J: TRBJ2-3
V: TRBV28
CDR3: ASSLLAGVSDTQY

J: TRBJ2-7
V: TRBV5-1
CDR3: ASSLRWGWTYEQY

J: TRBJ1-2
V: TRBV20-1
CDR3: SAREADGYT

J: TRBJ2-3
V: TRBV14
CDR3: ASSQGDFSTDTQY

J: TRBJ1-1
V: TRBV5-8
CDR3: ASSLDSFGYTEAF

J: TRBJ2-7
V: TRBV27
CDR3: ASSPPGWAEQY

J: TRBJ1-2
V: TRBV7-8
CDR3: ASSLGYRDGYT

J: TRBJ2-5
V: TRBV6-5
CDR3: ASSYDREETQY